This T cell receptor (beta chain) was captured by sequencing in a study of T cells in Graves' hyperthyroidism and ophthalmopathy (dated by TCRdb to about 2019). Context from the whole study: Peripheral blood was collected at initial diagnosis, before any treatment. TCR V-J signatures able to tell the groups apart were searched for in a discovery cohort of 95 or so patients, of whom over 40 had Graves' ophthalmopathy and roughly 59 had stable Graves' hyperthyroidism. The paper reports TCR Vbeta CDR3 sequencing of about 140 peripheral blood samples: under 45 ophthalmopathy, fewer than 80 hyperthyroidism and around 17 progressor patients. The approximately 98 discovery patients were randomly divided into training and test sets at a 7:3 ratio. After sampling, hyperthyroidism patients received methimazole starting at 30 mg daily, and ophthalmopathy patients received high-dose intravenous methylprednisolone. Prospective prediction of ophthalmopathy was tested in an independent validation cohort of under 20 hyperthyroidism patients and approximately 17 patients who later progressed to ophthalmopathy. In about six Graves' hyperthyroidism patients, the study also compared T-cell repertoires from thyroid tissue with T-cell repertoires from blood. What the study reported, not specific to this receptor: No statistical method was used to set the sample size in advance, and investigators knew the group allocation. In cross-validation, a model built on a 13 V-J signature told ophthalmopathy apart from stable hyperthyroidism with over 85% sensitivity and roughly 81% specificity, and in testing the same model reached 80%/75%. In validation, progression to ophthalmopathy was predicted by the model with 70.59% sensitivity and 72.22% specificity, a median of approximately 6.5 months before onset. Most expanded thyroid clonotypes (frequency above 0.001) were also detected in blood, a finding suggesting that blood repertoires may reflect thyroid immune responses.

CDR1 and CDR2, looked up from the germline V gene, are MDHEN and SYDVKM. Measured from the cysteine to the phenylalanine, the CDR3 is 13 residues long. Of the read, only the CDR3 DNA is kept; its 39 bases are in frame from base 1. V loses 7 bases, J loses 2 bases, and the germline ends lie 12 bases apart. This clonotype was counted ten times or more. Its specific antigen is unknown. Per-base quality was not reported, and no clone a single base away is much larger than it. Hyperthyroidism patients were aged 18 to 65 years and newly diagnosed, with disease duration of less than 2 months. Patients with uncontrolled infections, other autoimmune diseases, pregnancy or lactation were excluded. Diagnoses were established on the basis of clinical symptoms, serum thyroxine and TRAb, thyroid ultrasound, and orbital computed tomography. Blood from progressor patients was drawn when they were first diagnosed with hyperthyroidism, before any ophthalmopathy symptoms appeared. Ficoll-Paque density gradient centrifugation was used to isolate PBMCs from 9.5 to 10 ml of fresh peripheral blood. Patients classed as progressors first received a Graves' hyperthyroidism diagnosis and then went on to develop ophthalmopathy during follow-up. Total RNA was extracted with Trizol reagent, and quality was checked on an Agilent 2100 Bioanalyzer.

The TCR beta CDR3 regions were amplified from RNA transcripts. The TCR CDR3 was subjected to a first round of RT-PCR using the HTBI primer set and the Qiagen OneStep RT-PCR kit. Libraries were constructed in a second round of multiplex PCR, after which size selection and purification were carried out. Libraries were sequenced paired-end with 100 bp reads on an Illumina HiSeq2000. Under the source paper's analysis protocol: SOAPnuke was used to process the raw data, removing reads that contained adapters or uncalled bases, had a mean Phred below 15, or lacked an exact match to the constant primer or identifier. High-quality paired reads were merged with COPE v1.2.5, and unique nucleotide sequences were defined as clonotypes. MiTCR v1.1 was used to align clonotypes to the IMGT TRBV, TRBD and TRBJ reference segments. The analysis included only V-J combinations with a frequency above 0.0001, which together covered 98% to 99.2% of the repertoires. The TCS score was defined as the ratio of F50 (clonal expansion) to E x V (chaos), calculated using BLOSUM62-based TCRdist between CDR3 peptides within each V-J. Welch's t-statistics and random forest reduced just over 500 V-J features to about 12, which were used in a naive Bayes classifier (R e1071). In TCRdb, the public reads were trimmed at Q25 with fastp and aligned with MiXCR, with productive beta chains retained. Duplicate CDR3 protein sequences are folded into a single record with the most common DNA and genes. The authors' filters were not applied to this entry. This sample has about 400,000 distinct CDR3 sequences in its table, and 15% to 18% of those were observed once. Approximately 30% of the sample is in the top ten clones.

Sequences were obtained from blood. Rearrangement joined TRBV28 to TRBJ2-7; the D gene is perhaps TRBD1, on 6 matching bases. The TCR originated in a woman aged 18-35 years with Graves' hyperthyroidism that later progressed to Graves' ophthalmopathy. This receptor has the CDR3 CASTPPGAYEQYF. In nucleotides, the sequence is TGTGCCAGCACTCCTCCAGGGGCCTACGAGCAGTACTTC.